This T cell receptor (beta chain) stems from a study of T-cell reconstitution after alpha-beta-depleted transplantation in children. Looked up from germline, CDR1 is LNHNV and CDR2 is YYDKDF (reference sequence). V shed 0 bases and J shed 2 bases, with 14 bases lying between them. This CDR3 region has 16 residues. Unique molecular identifiers tagged the TCRbeta library. TCRdb independently ran MiXCR on the PCR reads; one entry per CDR3 protein. The data show approximately 190,000 distinct CDR3 sequences, roughly 8.3% seen once. The chain is built from TRBV15 and TRBJ2-7; D might be TRBD2 (6 bases). Sample: PBMCs, mostly from graft donor cells, taken 360 days after TCRalphabeta/CD19-depleted stem cell transplant. The TCR comes from a male patient aged 2 to 10 who had a stem cell transplant for acute myeloid leukemia, so the T cells may come from the graft donor. CDR3 residues: CATSRDAPSAPYEQYV. The DNA for the CDR3 is TGTGCCACCAGCAGAGATGCCCCTAGCGCGCCCTACGAGCAGTACGTC.